This T cell receptor beta chain comes out of a study of blood T cells in healthy people across ages (dated by TCRdb to 2014 to 2015). Concerning the study at large: Template switching captured roughly one uniquely barcoded TCR beta cDNA molecule per two T cells in model experiments. The study measured age-related changes in TCR beta repertoire diversity using deep sequencing normalized with unique cDNA molecular identifiers. The donors were divided into four age groups: young (average approximately 17 years), middle-aged (about 39), aged (around 67) and long-lived (around 80). To avoid experimental bias, donors of different ages were spread randomly across the sequencing lanes. Two additional independent replicas of 1 million unique cDNA reads from the same blood draw were analyzed for two donors (one aged 18 to 29 and one aged 80 or older).

The donors were some 36 Caucasian individuals from Russia, aged roughly 6 to 90 years, who were systemically healthy. About 9.6 milliliters of peripheral blood were collected from each donor into EDTA-treated Vacutainer tubes. Ficoll-Paque density-gradient centrifugation was used to isolate PBMCs, with at least 6.5 million per sample. Trizol reagent was used to extract total RNA from the PBMCs, yielding at least 6 micrograms per sample. The percentages of naive CD45RAhigh/CD27high T cells were determined by flow cytometry on a PBMC aliquot from every donor. About this clonotype itself: What antigen it recognizes has not been identified. There are no base qualities to consult, and no much larger clone falls within one base.

The library was built by means of 5' RACE. Sequencing instrument: Illumina HiSeq 2500. A second roughly 6 to 12 cycle PCR used a sample-barcoded 5' primer and a J-beta primer mix. A unique molecular identifier was introduced onto each TCR beta cDNA molecule by a template-switch 5' adaptor carrying 12 random nucleotides. At least 2.5 million CDR3-containing paired-end reads were obtained from each sample. All of the RNA was converted into first-strand cDNA using the Mint cDNA synthesis kit, with a TRBC-specific oligonucleotide serving as the primer. Following uracil-DNA glycosylase treatment, all cDNA underwent a first 18-cycle PCR with the universal primers M1SS and BC2_uni_R. As for how the authors treated the data: Normalization of each sample was performed by random selection of 1 million high-quality reads, each carrying a distinct molecular identifier. Instead of being binned into consensus sequences, reads with shared molecular identifiers were discarded. CDR3 identification, clonotype clustering and error correction used MiTCR with a Q25 quality threshold and the strictest error-elimination algorithm. A nonparametric unseen species model with Euler transformation was used to estimate lower-bound total TCR beta diversity. TCRdb ran its own pipeline on the public reads, namely fastp trimming at Q25 and MiXCR clone calling, and kept in-frame beta chains. Every entry covers one CDR3 protein and lists the most common genes and DNA from its rows. TCRdb, not the original authors, processed these V and J calls. The sample yields 1,500,000 or so distinct CDR3 sequences; approximately 59% were counted once. The ten largest clonotypes hold approximately 7% of the sample.

On the study overall, not on this receptor specifically: Observed TCR beta diversity per million T cells fell roughly linearly with age, and a significant reduction was already apparent by age approximately 40. A strong correlation was found between observed TCR beta diversity and the percentage of naive T cells measured by flow cytometry. Donor CMV infection status was unknown, potentially confounding age-related changes in expanded clonotypes. Compared with the aged group, the long-lived group had more naive CD4+ T cells, fewer expanded clones and increased TCR diversity, a pattern suggesting age selection. Estimates of total diversity from one million sequenced T cells were regarded as lower bounds and underestimates. Bulk unsorted PBMC profiling prevented conclusive comparison of naive and antigen-experienced compartments.

CDR1 and CDR2 (MGHRA, YSYEKL) derive from the germline V gene. The CDR3, from cysteine to phenylalanine, totals 15 residues. Only CDR3 DNA remains: 45 bases, in frame from the first base. The germline ends are 15 bases apart after V is trimmed by 2 bases and J by 4 bases. This chain joins TRBV4-1 to TRBJ2-7; a tentative D call is TRBD1 (5 bases match). The sample consisted of blood. The TCR comes from a man between 18 and 29 years old in good health. The CDR3 here reads CASSQQGIGSYEQYF. Read as DNA, the sequence is TGCGCCAGCAGCCAACAGGGTATTGGATCGTACGAGCAGTACTTC.